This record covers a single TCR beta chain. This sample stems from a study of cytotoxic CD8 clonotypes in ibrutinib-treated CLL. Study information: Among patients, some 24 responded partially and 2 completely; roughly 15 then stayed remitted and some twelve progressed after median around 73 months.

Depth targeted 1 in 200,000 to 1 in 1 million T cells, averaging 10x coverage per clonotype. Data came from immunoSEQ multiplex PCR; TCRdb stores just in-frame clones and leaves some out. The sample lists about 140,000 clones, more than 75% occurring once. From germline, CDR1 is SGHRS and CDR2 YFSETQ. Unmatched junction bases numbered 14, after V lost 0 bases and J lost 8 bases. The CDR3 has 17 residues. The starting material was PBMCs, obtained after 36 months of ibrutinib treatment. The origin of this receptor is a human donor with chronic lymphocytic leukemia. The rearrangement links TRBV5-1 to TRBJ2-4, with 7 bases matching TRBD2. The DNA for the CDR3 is TGCGCCAGCAGCTTGGCCCCGGCCGGGGGAGGGGCGTACATTCAGTACTTC. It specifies CASSLAPAGGGAYIQYF.